This entry lists 10 T cell receptor beta chains sequenced from one sample in a study of blood T cell repertoires in COVID-19. The method was immunoSEQ multiplex PCR; TCRdb's version includes in-frame clones alone and lacks a portion of them. The sample consists of over 20,000 clones, approximately 92% of them appearing once. The sample consisted of peripheral blood. These receptors all stem from a human donor in a cohort sampled during active COVID-19.

This clone was detected only once. This chain uses TRBV27 with TRBJ2-1; maybe TRBD2 (6 bases). This CDR3 spans 15 amino acids. V lost 4 bases to trimming and J lost 4 bases, with 14 bases between them. From germline, CDR1 is MNHEY and CDR2 SMNVEV (reference sequence). The CDR3 spells CASSSSVAGYNEQFF. The CDR3 DNA is TGTGCCAGCAGTTCCTCCGTGGCGGGATACAATGAGCAGTTCTTC.

The chain combines TRBV6-6 with TRBJ1-1; no definite D call. V was shortened by 7 bases and J by 1 base, with 10 bases between the two germline ends. The V gene's germline CDR1 is MNHNY and CDR2 SVGAGI (reference sequence). The CDR3 runs to 13 residues. The CDR3 here is CASILPGNTEAFF. In DNA form, the CDR3 reads TGTGCCAGCATATTACCCGGGAACACTGAAGCTTTCTTT.

The chain carries TRBV30 and TRBJ1-2, with D perhaps TRBD1 (6 bases). The CDR3 runs to 13 residues. With 1 base removed from V and 8 bases from J, the gap between germline ends came to 14 bases. Per the germline V gene, CDR1 is GTSNPN and CDR2 is SVGIG (reference sequence). The CDR3 nucleotides are TGTGCCTGGAGTGAGGGACGGGGGGGCGGCTACACCTTC. Translation: CAWSEGRGGGYTF.

The rearrangement links TRBV5-5 to TRBJ2-5, with TRBD1 as a possible D gene (5 bases). Germline values: CDR1 SGHKS, CDR2 YYEKEE (reference sequence). Trimming shortened V by 3 bases and J by 5 bases, and 11 bases separated the two germline ends. This CDR3 comprises 13 residues. CDR3 nucleotides: TGTGCCAGCAGCTACCAGGGTCTCGAGACCCAGTACTTC. Amino acids: CASSYQGLETQYF. Drawing the rest from reference TRBV5-5 and TRBJ2-5, the complete variable domain is DAGVTQSPTHLIKTRGQQVTLRCSPISGHKSVSWYQQVLGQGPQFIFQYYEKEERGRGNFPDRFSARQFPNYSSELNVNALLLGDSALYLCASSYQGLETQYFGPGTRLLVL.

V and J are TRBV11-2 and TRBJ2-6; D ambiguous. The CDR3 is made up of 17 amino acids. The ends were cut back, 4 bases at V and 2 bases at J, with 15 bases in the middle. Germline V gene lookup returns CDR1 SGHAT and CDR2 FQNNGV. In DNA, the CDR3 is TGTGCCAGCAGCTCCGCAATGGCAGGTGCTGGGGCCAACGTCCTGACTTTC. It specifies CASSSAMAGAGANVLTF.

V usage is TRBV7-2 and J usage is TRBJ2-7; 10 nucleotides agree with TRBD2. The CDR3 length is 15 residues. Germline lookup yields CDR1 SGHTA and CDR2 FQGNSA. Trimming took 0 bases from V and 2 from J; bases not matched to a gene: 1. The CDR3 here is CASSLAAGGPYEQYF. Written as DNA, the CDR3 is TGTGCCAGCAGCTTAGCAGCGGGAGGGCCCTACGAGCAGTACTTC.

This chain links TRBV12-3 or TRBV12-4 with TRBJ1-5; D is unclear. V lost 1 base to trimming and J lost 6 bases, with 4 bases between them. The CDR3 sequence is 12 residues long. In nucleotides, the CDR3 is TGTGCCAGCAGTTTAGTTAGTCAGCCCCAGCATTTT. Translating gives CASSLVSQPQHF.

This clone came up once. The J gene is TRBJ2-4, the V gene TRBV11-1; 7 bases map to TRBD1. V lost 5 bases and J lost 3; bases outside the gene matches: 7. This CDR3 spans 15 amino acids. Germline CDR1 SGHAT, CDR2 FQDESV (reference sequence). The CDR3 region is CASSLQGEIKNIQYF. The CDR3 nucleotides read TGTGCCAGCAGCCTGCAGGGGGAGATCAAAAACATTCAGTACTTC.

The chain is built from TRBV11-3 and TRBJ1-6, with unresolved D. This CDR3 spans 12 amino acids. The V gene's germline CDR1 is SGHNT and CDR2 YENEEA. Trimming removed 3 bases from V and 8 bases from J, with 5 bases in between. The chain's CDR3 is CASSFRDSPLHF. The CDR3 coding sequence is TGTGCCAGCAGCTTCCGAGATTCACCCCTCCACTTT.

V and J are TRBV29-1 and TRBJ2-5; TRBD2 agrees at 9 bases. The V and J ends lost 4 bases and 1 base, in that order; junction bases with no gene match: 4. Per germline, CDR1 SQVTM and CDR2 ANQGSEA. This CDR3 spans 14 amino acids. CDR3 nucleotide sequence: TGCAGCGTTGGGGCGGGAGGGACCCAAGAGACCCAGTACTTC. It yields the protein CSVGAGGTQETQYF.